This T cell receptor beta chain was captured by sequencing in a study of blood T cell repertoires in COVID-19. Study-level background: Donors in the United States, Italy and Spain gave samples during acute or convalescent COVID-19. Nucleic acid was either cDNA or gDNA, and it came from T cells, B-cell-depleted T cells, or PBMCs.

In the study's own analysis: Amplification with reference gene primers provided the estimates of nucleated cell counts. Measured with immunoSEQ multiplex PCR; TCRdb has only the in-frame clones, and not every one. V and J calls and clone size are given by that table; D and trimming were obtained from the DNA. The sample shows approximately 78,000 clones, 88% of them seen only once. The TCR sequence derives from a man aged 45-65 years with acute or convalescent COVID-19. Sequenced sample: peripheral blood.

CDR3 sequence (DNA): TGTGCCAGCAGCTTCAGGGGGCAGGGGATACTCTACAATGAGCAGTTCTTC. This sequence encodes CASSFRGQGILYNEQFF. The V and J genes are TRBV7-8 and TRBJ2-1; 8 positions agree with TRBD1. V lost 3 bases and J lost 3; bases outside the gene matches: 10. The germline gives CDR1 SGHVS, CDR2 FQNEAQ. CDR3 length: 17 amino acids.